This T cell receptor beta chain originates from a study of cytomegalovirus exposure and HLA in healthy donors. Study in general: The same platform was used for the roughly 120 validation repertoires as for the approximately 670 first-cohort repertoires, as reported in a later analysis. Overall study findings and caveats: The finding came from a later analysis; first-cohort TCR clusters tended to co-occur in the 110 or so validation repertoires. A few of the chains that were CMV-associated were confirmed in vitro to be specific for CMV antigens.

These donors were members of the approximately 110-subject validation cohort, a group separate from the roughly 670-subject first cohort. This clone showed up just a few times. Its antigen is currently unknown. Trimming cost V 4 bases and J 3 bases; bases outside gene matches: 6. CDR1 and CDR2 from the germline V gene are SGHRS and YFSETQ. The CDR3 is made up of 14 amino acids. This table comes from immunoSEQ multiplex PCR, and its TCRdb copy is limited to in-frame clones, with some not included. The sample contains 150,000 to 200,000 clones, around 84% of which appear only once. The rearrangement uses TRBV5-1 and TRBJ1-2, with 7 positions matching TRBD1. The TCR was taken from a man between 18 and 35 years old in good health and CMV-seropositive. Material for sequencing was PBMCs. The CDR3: CASSTGQTHYGYTF. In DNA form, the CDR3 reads TGCGCCAGCAGCACGGGACAGACCCACTATGGCTACACCTTC.